The 31 T cell receptor beta chains below all came from one sample that was sequenced in a study of blood T cell repertoires in COVID-19. Libraries were prepared by immunoSEQ multiplex PCR; TCRdb keeps only in-frame clonotypes and omits some of them. The repertoire consists of 200,000 to 250,000 clones, with 88% occurring once and the leading ten covering roughly 14%. The sample consisted of PBMCs or T cells enriched from blood (not recorded which). The receptors were gathered from a woman in her fifties or sixties with acute COVID-19.

This clone was seen a few times. This chain connects TRBV12-3 or TRBV12-4 to TRBJ1-1; D possibly corresponds to TRBD1 (5 bases). The ends were cut back, 1 base at V and 8 bases at J, with 8 bases in the middle. There are 12 residues in the CDR3. For the CDR3, the DNA is TGTGCCAGCAGTTTAGGGGGCCCCGAAGCTTTCTTT. Translated, it gives CASSLGGPEAFF.

This chain uses TRBV5-1 with TRBJ2-7, with TRBD2 identical over 11 bases. The CDR3 is 16 amino acids. V lost 1 base and J lost 7; bases outside the gene matches: 10. CDR1 and CDR2 from the germline V gene are SGHRS and YFSETQ. CDR3 in DNA: TGCGCCAGCAGCTTGCTGGGTAGCGGGAGGGCTTGGGAGCAGTACTTC. Amino acids: CASSLLGSGRAWEQYF.

CDR3 amino acids: CASTPSGALNTGELFF. For the CDR3, the DNA is TGTGCCAGCACCCCTAGCGGAGCCCTGAACACCGGGGAGCTGTTTTTT. The chain joins TRBV9 to TRBJ2-2; 7 nucleotides line up with TRBD2. Germline CDR1 reads SGDLS; CDR2 reads YYNGEE. With V trimmed by 6 bases and J by 1 base, 9 bases remained unmatched. The CDR3 consists of 16 residues.

The chain joins TRBV7-9 to TRBJ2-2; tentatively, D is TRBD2 (6 bases). Looked up from germline, CDR1 is SEHNR and CDR2 is FQNEAQ (reference sequence). V was cut by 1 base and J by 9 bases, with 18 bases left in between. The CDR3 is 16 residues long. In DNA form, the CDR3 reads TGTGCCAGCAGCTTAGGACGGGGACTTGGTATCTGGGAGCTGTTTTTT. Translation gives CASSLGRGLGIWELFF.

The chain recombines TRBV6-1 with TRBJ1-2, with 10 bases identical to TRBD1. The germline V gene encodes CDR1 MNHNS and CDR2 SASEGT. The CDR3 has 16 amino acids. The J segment lost 5 bases and the V segment lost 2 bases, leaving 8 bases of the junction unmatched. DNA for the CDR3: TGTGCCAGCAGTGAACTAGGGGACAGGGGATCTTATGGCTACACCTTC. Encoded protein: CASSELGDRGSYGYTF.

With regard to this clone: One end of the junction is discordant with germline, which a read error may explain. The V call is TRBV20-1, the J call TRBJ2-7; D possibly corresponds to TRBD2 (5 bases). CDR1 and CDR2 from the germline V gene are DFQATT and SNEGSKA (reference sequence). This CDR3 has 10 amino acids. CDR3: CSATGTLLHF. CDR3 nucleotide sequence: TGCAGTGCCACGGGAACATTGTTGCACTTC.

This sequence joins TRBV7-2 and TRBJ1-1, with TRBD1 as a possible D gene (6 bases). V gave up 5 bases and J gave up 1 base, with 11 bases separating them. The CDR3 consists of 14 residues. Germline lookup yields CDR1 SGHTA and CDR2 FQGNSA. CDR3: CASSARQENTEAFF. The CDR3 coding sequence is TGTGCCAGCAGCGCCCGACAGGAGAACACTGAAGCTTTCTTT.

The chain has TRBV20-1 and TRBJ2-1, with TRBD2 matching over 9 bases. This CDR3 contains 14 residues. Germline V gene lookup returns CDR1 DFQATT and CDR2 SNEGSKA (reference sequence). V was clipped by 3 bases and J by 10 bases; unmatched bases: 10. CDR3 in amino acids: CSASRTSVRREQFF. The CDR3 DNA sequence: TGCAGTGCTAGTAGGACTAGCGTCCGACGGGAGCAGTTCTTC.

With regard to this clone: Other nucleotide sequences in the sample specify the same CDR3. The chain links TRBV30 to TRBJ1-1; D unclear. V was pared by 0 bases and J by 1 base, with 6 bases between. Germline CDR1 reads GTSNPN; CDR2 reads SVGIG (reference sequence). CDR3 length: 13 residues. In DNA, the CDR3 is TGTGCCTGGAGTGTAGCTAGGAACACTGAAGCTTTCTTT. Translated: CAWSVARNTEAFF. Looking up the rest from reference TRBV30 and TRBJ1-1 gives the full variable domain: SQTIHQWPATLVQPVGSPLSLECTVEGTSNPNLYWYRQAAGRGLQLLFYSVGIGQISSEVPQNLSASRPQDRQFILSSKKLLLSDSGFYLCAWSVARNTEAFFGQGTRLTVV.

The chain uses TRBV9 and TRBJ2-3; perhaps TRBD1 as D (6 bases). The CDR3 is made up of 17 amino acids. V shed 4 bases and J shed 3 bases, with 21 bases lying between them. Per the germline V gene, CDR1 is SGDLS and CDR2 is YYNGEE. The CDR3 DNA reads TGTGCCAGCAGCCCATTGCCTCTACAGGGACGGACAGATACGCAGTATTTT. Encoded protein: CASSPLPLQGRTDTQYF.

The chain is built from TRBV6-4 and TRBJ2-3; 7 bases are a match to TRBD2. Germline loops: CDR1 MRHNA, CDR2 SNTAGT. The CDR3 is made up of 15 amino acids. V was pared by 6 bases and J by 3 bases, with 9 bases of the junction left unmatched. The CDR3 sequence is CASRAGVMGTDTQYF. The CDR3 DNA follows: TGTGCCAGCAGGGCGGGAGTAATGGGGACAGATACGCAGTATTTT.

This clone was seen a handful of times. The rearrangement links TRBV6-1 to TRBJ1-1; D gene uncertain. Germline V gene data show CDR1 as MNHNS and CDR2 as SASEGT. V lost 2 bases to trimming and J lost 4 bases, with 8 bases between them. CDR3 length equals 13 residues. CDR3 DNA: TGTGCCAGCAGTGAATCCCGGGGCACTGAAGCTTTCTTT. Its protein is CASSESRGTEAFF.

This clone was observed a handful of times. The chain links TRBV28 to TRBJ1-5; 8 bases align to TRBD1. Germline V gene lookup returns CDR1 MDHEN and CDR2 SYDVKM. The CDR3 runs 14 residues. V dropped 6 bases and J dropped 4; count of bases not matched to a gene: 5. The CDR3 bases are TGTGCCAGCAGGCCGGGACAGGAAAATCAGCCCCAGCATTTT. Its protein product is CASRPGQENQPQHF.

V gene TRBV15 combines with J gene TRBJ2-5, with 9 nucleotides matching TRBD1. The CDR3 length is 17 residues. V shed 1 base, J shed 3 bases, and the junction held 9 bases outside the gene matches. The V gene's germline CDR1 is LNHNV and CDR2 YYDKDF (reference sequence). CDR3 in DNA: TGTGCCACCAGCAGAGGGACAGGGGAGGGCTCGAAAGAGACCCAGTACTTC. Translated: CATSRGTGEGSKETQYF.

The chain couples TRBV30 to TRBJ2-1, with 9 bases fitting TRBD2. From germline, CDR1 is GTSNPN and CDR2 SVGIG (reference sequence). This CDR3 contains 14 residues. J lost 8 bases, V lost 4 bases, and 9 bases had no gene match. CDR3 nucleotides: TGTGCCTGGACCCCCGGGACTAGCTGGGATGAGCAGTTCTTC. Translated: CAWTPGTSWDEQFF.

The J gene is TRBJ1-3, the V gene TRBV28; D is unresolved. V was trimmed by 5 bases and J by 2 bases, leaving 13 bases between them. The germline gives CDR1 MDHEN, CDR2 SYDVKM. This CDR3 region has 15 residues. CDR3 nucleotides: TGTGCCAGCAGTCCCACCGACGGGGCTGGAAACACCATATATTTT. It is translated as CASSPTDGAGNTIYF.

The rearrangement uses TRBV2 and TRBJ2-3, with 7 bases matching TRBD1. The CDR3 is 14 amino acids. V was pared by 6 bases and J by 0 bases, with 3 bases of the junction left unmatched. Germline V lookup: CDR1 SNHLY, CDR2 FYNNEI. CDR3 DNA sequence: TGTGCCAGCAGAGAGACAGGGAGCACAGATACGCAGTATTTT. Residues: CASRETGSTDTQYF.

The rearrangement links TRBV2 to TRBJ1-1; the match to TRBD1 covers 8 bases. The ends lost 11 bases at V and 4 bases at J; junction bases unmatched: 6. This CDR3 contains 12 residues. Per germline, CDR1 SNHLY and CDR2 FYNNEI. The CDR3 is CASQGALTEAFF. In nucleotides, the CDR3 is TGTGCCTCCCAGGGGGCCCTCACTGAAGCTTTCTTT. The whole variable domain, filled in from reference TRBV2 and TRBJ1-1, reads EPEVTQTPSHQVTQMGQEVILRCVPISNHLYFYWYRQILGQKVEFLVSFYNNEISEKSEIFDDQFSVERPDGSNFTLKIRSTKLEDSAMYFCASQGALTEAFFGQGTRLTVV.

V and J are TRBV7-7 and TRBJ2-2; 8 positions agree with TRBD1. Germline V lookup: CDR1 SSHAT, CDR2 FNYEAQ (reference sequence). With V trimmed by 10 bases and J by 4 bases, 17 bases remained unmatched. The CDR3 is 17 residues long. The CDR3 DNA reads TGTGCCACCCATCGGGGGCAGGGGGCGCCGAGCACCGGGGAGCTGTTTTTT. Translated: CATHRGQGAPSTGELFF.

The chain is built from TRBV15 and TRBJ2-5, with TRBD1 matching over 8 bases. J gave up 1 base and V 1 base, and 5 bases lay outside the gene matches. Per germline, CDR1 LNHNV and CDR2 YYDKDF (reference sequence). CDR3 length: 16 residues. The CDR3 region is CATSRVLDRGQETQYF. CDR3 DNA: TGTGCCACCAGCAGAGTCCTAGACAGGGGCCAAGAGACCCAGTACTTC.

This clone was recorded once. The J gene is TRBJ1-5, the V gene TRBV27; 8 nucleotides match TRBD1. The CDR3 is 15 residues long. Germline V CDR1 and CDR2: MNHEY, SMNVEV (reference sequence). The V and J ends lost 3 bases and 2 bases, in that order; junction bases with no gene match: 3. The CDR3 bases are TGTGCCAGCAGTTTCCTGGGACAGGGCAATCAGCCCCAGCATTTT. Amino acid sequence: CASSFLGQGNQPQHF.

The chain recombines TRBV28 with TRBJ1-2; D is possibly TRBD1 (5 bases). Germline CDR1 and CDR2: MDHEN and SYDVKM. This CDR3 is built from 13 residues. V dropped 6 bases and J dropped 4 bases, with 12 bases sitting between them. CDR3 region: CASSGGDGYGYTF. In DNA, the CDR3 is TGTGCCAGCAGCGGGGGGGATGGCTATGGCTACACCTTC.

This clone appeared a single time. V is TRBV7-2 and J is TRBJ2-2; 9 nucleotides match TRBD2. The trim removed 0 bases at V and 0 bases at J, leaving 5 bases unmatched. Germline CDR1 and CDR2: SGHTA and FQGNSA. The CDR3 sequence is 18 residues long. CDR3 protein: CASSLAPSGTPNTGELFF. The CDR3 DNA reads as TGTGCCAGCAGCTTAGCGCCTAGCGGGACCCCGAACACCGGGGAGCTGTTTTTT.

This clone was counted a single time. The J gene is TRBJ2-7, the V gene TRBV7-9; no firm D call. Germline CDR1 and CDR2: SEHNR and FQNEAQ (reference sequence). This CDR3 has 14 amino acids. Trimming removed 1 base from V and 3 bases from J, with 10 bases in between. The CDR3 sequence: CASSLVGRLYEQYF. CDR3 DNA: TGTGCCAGCAGCTTAGTGGGCAGGCTCTACGAGCAGTACTTC.

The chain has TRBV2 and TRBJ1-6; D ambiguous. The CDR3 spans 11 residues. The germline V and J ends were trimmed by 6 bases and 9 bases, with 6 bases remaining between them. Germline CDR1 and CDR2: SNHLY and FYNNEI. The CDR3 DNA sequence: TGTGCCAGCAGGGCCCCTTCACCCCTCCACTTT. Encoded protein: CASRAPSPLHF.

The chain is built from TRBV5-5 and TRBJ2-7, with 13 positions matching TRBD2. Trimming removed 5 bases from V and 5 bases from J; junction bases left unmatched: 13. The CDR3 contains 17 residues. Per the germline V gene, CDR1 is SGHKS and CDR2 is YYEKEE (reference sequence). The CDR3 region has the DNA TGTGCCAGCAGAAGTACTAGCGGGAGGGCCTTCAGACACGAGCAGTACTTC. This translates into CASRSTSGRAFRHEQYF.

V and J are TRBV3-1 (or the pseudogene TRBV3-2) and TRBJ2-7, with TRBD2 identical over 8 bases. Per germline, CDR1 LGHDT and CDR2 YNNKEL (reference sequence). V trimming: 3 bases; J trimming: 3 bases; junction bases outside the gene matches: 4. This CDR3 comprises 14 residues. The CDR3 region has the DNA TGTGCCAGCAGCCAGCTCGGGGGGGGCTACGAGCAGTACTTC. Its translation is CASSQLGGGYEQYF.

This sequence joins TRBV24-1 and TRBJ2-1; D is uncertain. The germline CDR1 and CDR2 sequences are KGHDR and SFDVKD. Trimming left V 0 bases short and J 6 bases short, with 5 bases between. CDR3 size: 13 residues. This chain's CDR3 is CATSDLTVNEQFF. The CDR3 region has the DNA TGTGCCACCAGTGATTTGACAGTCAATGAGCAGTTCTTC.

This clone has just one count. The rearrangement links TRBV7-2 to TRBJ1-4; 9 nucleotides line up with TRBD1. The CDR3 length is 16 residues. Germline assignment: CDR1 SGHTA and CDR2 FQGNSA. J was trimmed by 6 bases and V by 5 bases; bases with no gene match: 10. In nucleotides, the CDR3 is TGTGCCAGCAGCAGCCCGGACAGGGGTACGGATGAAAAACTGTTTTTT. Its protein is CASSSPDRGTDEKLFF.

The chain recombines TRBV18 with TRBJ2-1, with 10 nucleotides matching TRBD2. The CDR3 has 15 amino acids. J lost 7 bases, V lost 3 bases, and 6 bases had no gene match. Germline V gene data show CDR1 as KGHSH and CDR2 as LQKENI. In DNA form, the CDR3 reads TGTGCCAGCTCACCGCTAGCGGGAGACGGGAATGAGCAGTTCTTC. It specifies CASSPLAGDGNEQFF.

The V call is TRBV27, the J call TRBJ2-5; the D gene is possibly TRBD1 (5 bases). CDR1 MNHEY and CDR2 SMNVEV come from the germline V gene (reference sequence). V lost 5 bases and J lost 5, with 18 bases in between. The CDR3 length is 15 residues. CDR3 in DNA: TGTGCCAGCAGTATCACCCCCCAGGGTTGGGAGACCCAGTACTTC. As protein: CASSITPQGWETQYF.